These 32 T cell receptor beta chains were sequenced from one sample in a study of T cell responses to AZD1222 COVID-19 vaccine. Only in-frame clones appear in the TCRdb table, and some are missing; sequencing was by immunoSEQ multiplex PCR. Of around 140,000 clones listed, 85% to 95% were seen once; the top ten hold 0.85% to 0.95%. The sequencing here drew on peripheral blood, taken on day 0 of MenACWY control vaccination. The receptors derive from an adult in good health.

V and J are TRBV12-3 or TRBV12-4 and TRBJ1-1; D gene ambiguous. The V gene lost 7 bases and the J gene lost 0 bases, with 9 bases spanning the gap. The CDR3 extends over 13 amino acids. CDR3 region: CASNSPLNTEAFF. As DNA, the CDR3 is TGTGCCAGCAACTCTCCACTGAACACTGAAGCTTTCTTT.

The chain couples TRBV5-1 to TRBJ2-6; D call uncertain. Between the trimmed V and J ends, which lost 0 bases and 0 bases, there was a span of 10 bases. Germline V gene lookup returns CDR1 SGHRS and CDR2 YFSETQ. The CDR3 extends over 17 amino acids. CDR3 coding DNA: TGCGCCAGCAGCTTGGCCGGAAGTTCCTCTGGGGCCAACGTCCTGACTTTC. Its protein is CASSLAGSSSGANVLTF.

This chain uses TRBV9 with TRBJ2-7; D assignment may be TRBD1 or TRBD2 (6 bases each). CDR3 length: 15 residues. V lost 0 bases and J 0 bases, leaving 10 bases between the germline ends. Germline lookup yields CDR1 SGDLS and CDR2 YYNGEE. CDR3 nucleotides: TGTGCCAGCAGCGTAGGGGGGGCCTTCTCCTACGAGCAGTACTTC. It codes for CASSVGGAFSYEQYF.

V and J are TRBV6-2 or TRBV6-3 and TRBJ1-5, with 9 bases lining up with TRBD1. J gave up 1 base and V 5 bases, and 6 bases lay outside the gene matches. There are 16 residues in the CDR3. Germline V lookup: CDR1 MNHEY, CDR2 SVGEGT. This CDR3 is CASSNTGGLSNQPQHF. CDR3 coding DNA: TGTGCCAGCAGTAATACAGGGGGCCTGAGCAATCAGCCCCAGCATTTT.

This sequence joins TRBV6-2 or TRBV6-3 and TRBJ1-6; TRBD1 agrees at 9 bases. The CDR3 sequence is 15 residues long. Germline V gene lookup returns CDR1 MNHEY and CDR2 SVGEGT. J was trimmed by 10 bases and V by 5 bases; bases with no gene match: 9. This CDR3 is CASSDPTGGRSPLHF. CDR3 sequence (DNA): TGTGCCAGCAGTGATCCGACAGGGGGAAGGTCACCCCTCCACTTT.

V gene TRBV3-1 (or the pseudogene TRBV3-2) combines with J gene TRBJ2-5, with a weak D call TRBD2 (6 bases). V was trimmed by 8 bases and J by 5 bases, leaving 21 bases between them. The germline CDR1 and CDR2 sequences are LGHDT and YNNKEL (reference sequence). The CDR3 runs 15 residues. CDR3: CASSDSWGGWETQYF. CDR3 bases: TGTGCCAGCTCCGATTCGTGGGGAGGATGGGAGACCCAGTACTTC.

The V call is TRBV4-2, the J call TRBJ2-6, with D possibly being TRBD1 (5 bases). The CDR3 has 18 residues. Trimming removed 0 bases from V and 0 bases from J, with 12 bases in between. Germline CDR1 is LGHNA and CDR2 is YNFKEQ. The CDR3 DNA reads TGTGCCAGCAGCCAAGATCGAAAGGGGCGCTCTGGGGCCAACGTCCTGACTTTC. Protein: CASSQDRKGRSGANVLTF.

This chain joins TRBV18 and TRBJ1-2, with D hard to call. Trimming cost V 2 bases and J 4 bases, with 8 bases left between them. This CDR3 region has 13 residues. Germline assignment: CDR1 KGHSH and CDR2 LQKENI. The CDR3 DNA sequence: TGTGCCAGCTCACCAGAACAGAGCTATGGCTACACCTTC. Its translation is CASSPEQSYGYTF.

The rearrangement uses TRBV9 and TRBJ1-1; the D gene is possibly TRBD1 (6 bases). There are 14 residues in the CDR3. Germline lookup yields CDR1 SGDLS and CDR2 YYNGEE. The V and J ends lost 4 bases and 11 bases respectively, with 21 bases between them. DNA for the CDR3: TGTGCCAGCAGCCAGGTGGTGGGGGGCAGGGAGGCTTTCTTT. It yields the protein CASSQVVGGREAFF.

The rearrangement uses TRBV3-1 (or the pseudogene TRBV3-2) and TRBJ1-2; D call uncertain. Germline values: CDR1 LGHDT, CDR2 YNNKEL (reference sequence). V lost 3 bases, J lost 0 bases, and 5 bases lay in between. The CDR3 extends over 13 amino acids. The CDR3 reads CASSHDTNYGYTF. CDR3 nucleotide sequence: TGTGCCAGCAGCCATGACACTAACTATGGCTACACCTTC.

The rearrangement joins TRBV24-1 to TRBJ1-1; weak D call: TRBD1 (6 bases). Trimming removed 9 bases from V and 2 bases from J, with 12 bases in between. Germline values: CDR1 KGHDR, CDR2 SFDVKD. The CDR3 consists of 13 residues. The CDR3 bases are TGTGCCACCGCCTCGGGGGGCAACACTGAAGCTTTCTTT. Translating gives CATASGGNTEAFF.

As to this clone: Other DNA sequences in this specimen translate into the identical CDR3. The rearrangement uses TRBV6-1 and TRBJ1-4, with 7 bases that match TRBD1. Germline assignment: CDR1 MNHNS and CDR2 SASEGT. Trimming removed 1 base from V and 7 bases from J; junction bases left unmatched: 3. The CDR3 loop spans 14 amino acids. The CDR3 DNA is TGTGCCAGCAGTGAAGGGACAGGCAGTGAAAAACTGTTTTTT. Residues: CASSEGTGSEKLFF.

The chain carries TRBV7-2 and TRBJ1-3; D is unclear. V was cut by 4 bases and J by 0 bases, with 7 bases left in between. Germline V CDR1 and CDR2: SGHTA, FQGNSA. The CDR3 spans 14 residues. This CDR3 reads CASSSPGSGNTIYF. For the CDR3, the DNA is TGTGCCAGCAGCTCCCCCGGCTCTGGAAACACCATATATTTT.

The chain recombines TRBV18 with TRBJ2-1, with 8 nucleotides matching TRBD1. CDR1 is KGHSH and CDR2 is LQKENI in the germline V gene. This CDR3 has 15 amino acids. V lost 3 bases, J lost 9 bases, and 10 bases stayed unmatched. CDR3: CASSPGTGTIGEQFF. The CDR3, as DNA: TGTGCCAGCTCACCGGGGACAGGAACGATCGGTGAGCAGTTCTTC.

The chain links TRBV29-1 to TRBJ2-1, with 10 bases lining up with TRBD2. The V and J ends lost 4 bases and 6 bases, in that order; junction bases with no gene match: 9. CDR3 length equals 15 residues. The germline V gene has CDR1 SQVTM and CDR2 ANQGSEA. CDR3 sequence (DNA): TGCAGCGTTGGAGCGGGAGGGCCCATCAGCAATGAGCAGTTCTTC. Protein: CSVGAGGPISNEQFF.

The chain employs TRBV5-1 and TRBJ2-3; a possible D gene is TRBD2 (6 bases). CDR1 and CDR2 (germline): SGHRS, YFSETQ. V was trimmed by 5 bases and J by 0 bases, leaving 10 bases between them. The CDR3 runs 14 residues. The CDR3 sequence is CASSIAASTDTQYF. CDR3 DNA sequence: TGCGCCAGCAGTATAGCGGCAAGCACAGATACGCAGTATTTT.

This sequence joins TRBV18 and TRBJ2-5; D remains ambiguous. Germline values: CDR1 KGHSH, CDR2 LQKENI. V lost 2 bases and J lost 5, with 15 bases in between. The CDR3 extends over 15 amino acids. CDR3 in DNA: TGTGCCAGCTCACCATTATCTGGGGTTCAGGAGACCCAGTACTTC. Its translation: CASSPLSGVQETQYF.

J is TRBJ1-1 and V is TRBV28; maybe TRBD1 (5 bases). The length of the CDR3 is 15 residues. Per germline, CDR1 MDHEN and CDR2 SYDVKM. With 6 bases removed from V and 0 bases from J, the gap between germline ends came to 14 bases. The CDR3 DNA reads as TGTGCCAGCAGCCTCATGGGGGTCTTGAACACTGAAGCTTTCTTT. This codes for CASSLMGVLNTEAFF.

V is TRBV7-2 and J is TRBJ1-5; D gene ambiguous. Germline CDR1 reads SGHTA; CDR2 reads FQGNSA. The V gene lost 5 bases and the J gene lost 6 bases, with 17 bases spanning the gap. CDR3 length: 15 residues. CDR3 in amino acids: CASSLNGDRGQPQHF. Written as DNA, the CDR3 is TGTGCCAGCAGCCTGAACGGGGATCGGGGTCAGCCCCAGCATTTT.

The rearrangement uses TRBV6-4 and TRBJ2-3, with D perhaps TRBD2 (6 bases). The CDR3 has 14 residues. Trimming removed 2 bases at V and 4 bases at J, with 10 bases between. From germline, CDR1 is MRHNA and CDR2 SNTAGT. CDR3 sequence: CASSDKGDSDTQYF. The CDR3 nucleotides are TGTGCCAGCAGTGACAAAGGGGACTCAGATACGCAGTATTTT.

The chain has TRBV6-2 or TRBV6-3 and TRBJ1-2; 7 nucleotides match TRBD1. J gave up 4 bases and V 5 bases, and 1 base lay outside the gene matches. CDR3 length equals 12 residues. Looked up from germline, CDR1 is MNHEY and CDR2 is SVGEGT. The CDR3 DNA reads as TGTGCCAGCAGTCGGGACAGCTATGGCTACACCTTC. Translating gives CASSRDSYGYTF.

The V and J genes are TRBV4-3 and TRBJ1-3; D is possibly TRBD1 (5 bases). Trimming removed 6 bases from V and 4 bases from J, with 19 bases in between. CDR3 length equals 16 residues. Germline V CDR1 and CDR2: LGHNA, YSLEER. The CDR3 sequence is CASSTGPGQIGNTIYF. CDR3 in DNA: TGCGCCAGCAGTACTGGACCGGGGCAAATAGGAAACACCATATATTTT.

V gene TRBV28 combines with J gene TRBJ2-1, with 10 bases lining up with TRBD2. V was clipped by 4 bases and J by 4 bases; unmatched bases: 7. The CDR3 has 16 residues. CDR1 MDHEN and CDR2 SYDVKM come from the germline V gene. As DNA, the CDR3 is TGTGCCAGCAGTTCTCCCTCTAGCGGGGGTTACAATGAGCAGTTCTTC. Translated: CASSSPSSGGYNEQFF.

This CDR3 is CASSSGQMNTEAFF. The CDR3 nucleotides read TGTGCCAGCAGCTCGGGACAGATGAACACTGAAGCTTTCTTT. V and J are TRBV28 and TRBJ1-1; 7 positions agree with TRBD1. Germline CDR1 is MDHEN and CDR2 is SYDVKM. V trimming: 6 bases; J trimming: 0 bases; junction bases outside the gene matches: 4. This CDR3 contains 14 residues.

The chain employs TRBV7-9 and TRBJ1-5, with D maybe TRBD1 (5 bases). The CDR3 is made up of 13 amino acids. Trimming removed 5 bases at V and 3 bases at J, with 8 bases between. Germline V gives CDR1 SEHNR, CDR2 FQNEAQ (reference sequence). The CDR3 protein is CASSQDNNQPQHF. CDR3 sequence (DNA): TGTGCCAGCAGCCAGGACAACAATCAGCCCCAGCATTTT.

The V and J genes are TRBV5-1 and TRBJ1-1, with TRBD1 identical over 8 bases. This CDR3 is 14 amino acids long. V lost 4 bases to trimming and J lost 5 bases; unmatched junction nucleotides: 7. Germline V lookup: CDR1 SGHRS, CDR2 YFSETQ. The CDR3 DNA sequence: TGCGCCAGCAGCGAACGGACAGGGAAGACTGAAGCTTTCTTT. It encodes CASSERTGKTEAFF. Variable domain in full (rest from reference TRBV5-1 and TRBJ1-1): KAGVTQTPRYLIKTRGQQVTLSCSPISGHRSVSWYQQTPGQGLQFLFEYFSETQRNKGNFPGRFSGRQFSNSRSEMNVSTLELGDSALYLCASSERTGKTEAFFGQGTRLTVV.

The gene calls are TRBV6-4 and TRBJ1-5; D gene ambiguous. Trimming removed 7 bases from V and 5 bases from J, with 6 bases in between. CDR3 length: 11 residues. Germline V gene sequence: CDR1 MRHNA, CDR2 SNTAGT. The CDR3, as DNA: TGTGCCAGCAAGGCGGATCAGCCCCAGCATTTT. It encodes CASKADQPQHF.

This clone was counted once. V and J are TRBV25-1 and TRBJ2-1; unclear D gene. The CDR3 loop spans 15 amino acids. Germline CDR1 reads MGHDK; CDR2 reads SYGVNS. V was cut by 2 bases and J by 1 base, with 9 bases left in between. CDR3 DNA: TGTGCCAGCAGTGAAGAGATTGGGTCCTACAATGAGCAGTTCTTC. Encoded protein: CASSEEIGSYNEQFF.

The chain combines TRBV5-4 with TRBJ1-2, with TRBD1 matching over 9 bases. The CDR3 is 15 amino acids. Germline V gene lookup returns CDR1 SGHNT and CDR2 YYREEE (reference sequence). After removal of 4 bases from V and 7 bases from J, the junction contained 11 bases not matched to a gene. This CDR3 reads CASSRSLQGAGGYTF. DNA for the CDR3: TGTGCCAGCAGCAGAAGCCTACAGGGGGCTGGTGGCTACACCTTC.

This chain connects TRBV7-9 to TRBJ1-3, with a possible D match to TRBD1 (6 bases). The CDR3 has 15 amino acids. Germline V CDR1 and CDR2: SEHNR, FQNEAQ (reference sequence). Between the trimmed V and J ends, which lost 2 bases and 0 bases, there was a span of 8 bases. CDR3 loop: CASSLRQASGNTIYF. CDR3 bases: TGTGCCAGCAGCTTAAGACAGGCCTCTGGAAACACCATATATTTT.

This clone has a handful of counts. CDR3 loop: CATDGSQGKNTEAFF. The CDR3, as DNA: TGTGCCACCGACGGATCGCAGGGGAAAAACACTGAAGCTTTCTTT. The V call is TRBV6-5, the J call TRBJ1-1, with D possibly TRBD1 on 6 matching bases. Germline V CDR1 and CDR2: MNHEY, SVGAGI. The CDR3 extends over 15 amino acids. Trimming removed 10 bases from V and 2 bases from J, with 20 bases in between.

The V call is TRBV6-2 or TRBV6-3, the J call TRBJ1-6; D is ambiguous. Looked up from germline, CDR1 is MNHEY and CDR2 is SVGEGT. This CDR3 is 15 amino acids long. Trimming stripped 5 bases from V and 5 bases from J, with 13 bases between. CDR3 in DNA: TGTGCCAGCAGTGCGGTATGGGCCGATAATTCACCCCTCCACTTT. This translates into CASSAVWADNSPLHF.